Detailed here is one T cell receptor beta chain. This record comes from a study of blood T cell repertoires in COVID-19. Study at large: Sites in the United States, Italy and Spain provided acute and convalescent COVID-19 samples.

Libraries were prepared by immunoSEQ multiplex PCR; TCRdb keeps only in-frame clonotypes and omits some of them. The table lists some 55,000 clones, less than 90% of them singletons. V shed 4 bases, J shed 5 bases, and the junction held 5 bases outside the gene matches. Per germline, CDR1 LNHNV and CDR2 YYDKDF (reference sequence). This CDR3 comprises 14 residues. Material for sequencing was peripheral blood. The TCR was taken from a woman aged 60-70 years with acute or convalescent COVID-19. This chain links TRBV15 with TRBJ1-2, with 9 bases matching TRBD1. CDR3 DNA: TGTGCCACCAGCATACAGGGGGCTCTTTATGGCTACACCTTC. Translation gives CATSIQGALYGYTF.